This passage covers 8 T cell receptor beta chains from one sample sequenced in a study of T cells after somatic rescue of genetic block. The protocol was immunoSEQ multiplex PCR, while the TCRdb copy is restricted to in-frame clones and leaves out a portion. The sample yields approximately 10,000 clones, less than 85% seen once. The sequencing input was peripheral blood mononuclear cells (PBMCs). These receptors all stem from a boy aged 10-17 years.

This sequence joins TRBV10-2 and TRBJ2-7; 9 nucleotides align to TRBD2. This CDR3 contains 15 residues. The V and J ends lost 6 bases and 4 bases, in that order; junction bases with no gene match: 10. Germline V lookup: CDR1 WSHSY, CDR2 SAAADI. CDR3 nucleotide sequence: TGCGCCAGCAGATTAGCGGGAGAAGTGTCGTACGAGCAGTACTTC. Its protein is CASRLAGEVSYEQYF.

The chain recombines TRBV18 with TRBJ2-7; D unclear. The V end lost 1 base, the J end lost 4 bases, and 11 bases lay between the germline ends. The CDR3 sequence is 14 residues long. The V gene's germline CDR1 is KGHSH and CDR2 LQKENI. CDR3 DNA: TGTGCCAGCTCACCACGGGTTGGGCCGTACGAGCAGTACTTC. Translating gives CASSPRVGPYEQYF.

V is TRBV6-5 and J is TRBJ1-1; 8 nucleotides match TRBD1. CDR3 length equals 15 residues. J gave up 4 bases and V 9 bases, and 13 bases lay outside the gene matches. Germline-derived CDR1 and CDR2 are MNHEY and SVGAGI. DNA for the CDR3: TGTGCCAGTGGAGGGGGGTGGCAGGGGGCCACTGAAGCTTTCTTT. Translated: CASGGGWQGATEAFF.

This chain joins TRBV7-6 and TRBJ1-2, with D possibly matching TRBD1 (5 bases). Looked up from germline, CDR1 is SGHVS and CDR2 is FNYEAQ. The V and J ends lost 0 bases and 7 bases respectively, with 15 bases between them. The CDR3 runs 15 residues. CDR3 sequence (DNA): TGTGCCAGCAGCTTAGCGTCGGGGCCGACTCTTGGCTACACCTTC. This translates into CASSLASGPTLGYTF.

The CDR3 protein is CATSGGGYHTYGYTF. The CDR3 nucleotides are TGTGCCACCAGCGGAGGGGGGTATCATACCTATGGCTACACCTTC. The chain couples TRBV15 to TRBJ1-2, with D perhaps TRBD1 (6 bases). The CDR3 covers 15 residues. Germline CDR1 reads LNHNV; CDR2 reads YYDKDF (reference sequence). The V gene lost 5 bases and the J gene lost 4 bases, with 17 bases spanning the gap.

V gene TRBV6-1 combines with J gene TRBJ2-1; D is ambiguous. There are 15 residues in the CDR3. Trimming took 3 bases from V and 3 from J, leaving 12 bases between them. CDR1 is MNHNS, CDR2 SASEGT, per germline. CDR3 in DNA: TGTGCCAGCAGTGAGCTAGGTCTCTACTACAATGAGCAGTTCTTC. Its protein product is CASSELGLYYNEQFF.

The J gene is TRBJ1-5, the V gene TRBV2, with no clear D. CDR3 size: 14 residues. CDR1 SNHLY and CDR2 FYNNEI come from the germline V gene. The V end was cut by 4 bases, the J end by 0 bases, with 7 bases between. Written as DNA, the CDR3 is TGTGCCAGCAGTGCGAAGGTTAGCAATCAGCCCCAGCATTTT. Its protein is CASSAKVSNQPQHF.

The chain uses TRBV11-3 and TRBJ2-1; no reliable D call. CDR3 length: 14 amino acids. Trimming cost V 3 bases and J 6 bases, with 12 bases left between them. Germline CDR1 and CDR2: SGHNT and YENEEA. CDR3 region: CASSLQAIGNEQFF. DNA of the CDR3: TGTGCCAGCAGCTTGCAGGCGATCGGCAATGAGCAGTTCTTC.